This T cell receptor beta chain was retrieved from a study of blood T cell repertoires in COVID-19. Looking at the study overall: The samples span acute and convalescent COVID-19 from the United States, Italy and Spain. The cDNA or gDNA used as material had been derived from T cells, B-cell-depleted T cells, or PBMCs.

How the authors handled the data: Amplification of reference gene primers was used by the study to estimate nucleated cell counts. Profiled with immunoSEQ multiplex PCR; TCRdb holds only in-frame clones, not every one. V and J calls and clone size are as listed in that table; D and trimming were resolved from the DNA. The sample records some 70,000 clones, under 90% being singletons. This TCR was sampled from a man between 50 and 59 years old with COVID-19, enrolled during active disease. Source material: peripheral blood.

The CDR3 here is CASVRLAGGSYNEQFF. The CDR3 DNA reads as TGTGCCAGCGTACGACTAGCGGGGGGGTCCTACAATGAGCAGTTCTTC. This rearrangement joins TRBV2 to TRBJ2-1; TRBD2 matches at 14 bases. V gave up 8 bases and J gave up 1 base; unmatched junction bases: 4. Per the germline V gene, CDR1 is SNHLY and CDR2 is FYNNEI. The CDR3 loop spans 16 amino acids.